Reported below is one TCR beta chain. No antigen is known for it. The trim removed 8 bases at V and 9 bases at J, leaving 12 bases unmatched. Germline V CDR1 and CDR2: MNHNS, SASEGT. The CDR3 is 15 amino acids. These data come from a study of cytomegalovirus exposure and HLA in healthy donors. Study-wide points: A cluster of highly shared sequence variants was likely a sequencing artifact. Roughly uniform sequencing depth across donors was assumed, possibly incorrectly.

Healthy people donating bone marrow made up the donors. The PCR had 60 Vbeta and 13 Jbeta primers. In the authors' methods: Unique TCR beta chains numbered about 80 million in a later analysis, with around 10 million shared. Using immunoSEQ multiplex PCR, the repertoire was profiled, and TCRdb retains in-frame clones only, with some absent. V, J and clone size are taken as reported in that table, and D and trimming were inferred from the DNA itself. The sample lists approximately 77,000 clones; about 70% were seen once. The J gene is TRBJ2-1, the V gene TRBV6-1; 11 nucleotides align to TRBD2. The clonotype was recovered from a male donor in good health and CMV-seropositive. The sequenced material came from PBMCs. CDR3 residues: CASARLAGGLGEQFF. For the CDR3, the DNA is TGTGCCAGCGCTCGTCTAGCGGGGGGCCTCGGTGAGCAGTTCTTC.